This T cell receptor beta chain was identified in a study of T cells in Graves' hyperthyroidism and ophthalmopathy. Findings and limits, study-wide: Ophthalmopathy stood apart from stable hyperthyroidism in a 13 V-J model.

Comment on this clonotype: The antigen is not known.

Researchers took RNA transcripts and amplified the TCR beta CDR3 regions from them. When the TCR CDR3 underwent first-round RT-PCR, the HTBI primer set was used. TCRdb re-called the multiplex PCR reads with MiXCR, one entry per CDR3 protein. The table lists approximately 430,000 distinct CDR3 sequences, about 15% of them singletons. Researchers defined stable Graves' hyperthyroidism as no ophthalmopathy progression within 18 months. Uncontrolled infections, other autoimmune diseases, pregnancy or lactation led to exclusion of patients. CDR3 length: 14 residues. Trimming cost V 5 bases and J 10 bases, with 15 bases left between them. Germline V gene lookup returns CDR1 LGHNT and CDR2 FRNRAP.

V usage is TRBV12-5 and J usage is TRBJ1-6; tentatively, D is TRBD1 (5 bases). The source of this sequence is a woman younger than 30 with Graves' hyperthyroidism. The specimen was blood. The CDR3 is CASGPGGVGSPLHF. The CDR3 bases are TGTGCTAGTGGTCCCGGGGGGGTTGGATCACCCCTCCACTTT.